These 7 T cell receptor beta chains share one sample of origin, sequenced in a study of CD8 T cells in Susac syndrome. An amount of RNA that ranged from roughly 0.45 to 1 ug was reverse transcribed with random hexamers. TCRdb ran MiXCR on the immunoSEQ multiplex PCR reads and lists one entry per CDR3 protein. The data show 300,000 to 350,000 distinct CDR3 sequences, roughly nine tenths seen once. Sequencing input: CD4+ T cells from PBMCs. The receptors stem from a human donor with multiple sclerosis.

This chain links TRBV7-2 with TRBJ2-4; the D gene could be TRBD1 or TRBD2 (5 bases each). Deletions cut 0 bases from V and 7 bases from J, with 10 bases between. There are 14 residues in the CDR3. The germline gives CDR1 SGHTA, CDR2 FQGNSA. The CDR3 sequence: CASSLAGAGNIQYF. For the CDR3, the DNA is TGTGCCAGCAGCTTAGCTGGGGCGGGCAACATTCAGTACTTC.

This clonotype appeared a single time. The chain has TRBV4-1 and TRBJ1-1; D perhaps matches TRBD1 (5 bases). The germline V and J ends were trimmed by 1 base and 11 bases, with 23 bases remaining between them. From germline, CDR1 is MGHRA and CDR2 YSYEKL. This CDR3 is built from 16 residues. As DNA, the CDR3 is TGCGCCAGCAGCCAAGCAACGGACCGGGGCCCTACGAAGGCTTTCTTT. Translating gives CASSQATDRGPTKAFF.

The J gene is TRBJ2-1, the V gene TRBV7-3, with no clear D. The germline gives CDR1 SGHTA, CDR2 FQGTGA. The length of the CDR3 is 13 residues. The V end was cut by 2 bases, the J end by 5 bases, with 7 bases between. For the CDR3, the DNA is TGTGCCAGCAGCTTAGACCGACACAATGAGCAGTTCTTC. Translating it yields CASSLDRHNEQFF.

The V call is TRBV3-1, the J call TRBJ1-2, with D unclear. From germline, CDR1 is LGHDT and CDR2 YNNKEL (reference sequence). The germline V and J ends were trimmed by 4 bases and 2 bases, with 14 bases remaining between them. The CDR3 runs to 15 residues. Here the CDR3 reads CASSRAAERNYGYTF. In DNA form, the CDR3 reads TGTGCCAGCAGCCGGGCCGCGGAGAGAAACTATGGCTACACCTTC.

The gene calls are TRBV10-3 and TRBJ1-6; D possibly corresponds to TRBD1 (6 bases). Germline-derived CDR1 and CDR2 are ENHRY and SYGVKD. The length of the CDR3 is 15 residues. Trimming left V 5 bases short and J 8 bases short, with 16 bases between. The CDR3 nucleotides read TGTGCCATCAGTCGGGGGGGGGCTGGGGATTCACCCCTCCACTTT. It yields the protein CAISRGGAGDSPLHF.

V is TRBV3-1 and J is TRBJ1-2; D gene ambiguous. The length of the CDR3 is 13 residues. V gave up 4 bases and J gave up 5 bases, with 11 bases separating them. Germline V gene lookup returns CDR1 LGHDT and CDR2 YNNKEL (reference sequence). Here the CDR3 DNA reads TGTGCCAGCAGCCCCGTCGCCGGTTATGGCTACACCTTC. It encodes CASSPVAGYGYTF. Full variable domain (missing parts from reference TRBV3-1 and TRBJ1-2): DTAVSQTPKYLVTQMGNDKSIKCEQNLGHDTMYWYKQDSKKFLKIMFSYNNKELIINETVPNRFSPKSPDKAHLNLHINSLELGDSAVYFCASSPVAGYGYTFGSGTRLTVV.

The chain joins TRBV2 to TRBJ1-5; D might be TRBD1 (6 bases). V lost 4 bases and J 9 bases, leaving 19 bases between the germline ends. This CDR3 comprises 15 residues. The germline V gene encodes CDR1 SNHLY and CDR2 FYNNEI. The CDR3 loop is CASSARDIPSGPQHF. The CDR3 nucleotides read TGTGCCAGCAGTGCCCGGGACATCCCTTCAGGGCCCCAGCATTTT.